One and the same sample provided the 6 T cell receptor beta chains below, sequenced in a study of T cell changes during pregnancy in multiple sclerosis. Profiling relied on immunoSEQ multiplex PCR, and the TCRdb table lists in-frame clones only, not all of them. This sample yields tens of thousands of clones, of which roughly nine tenths are seen a single time; approximately 0.69% belongs to the top ten. Sequenced here: CD4+ T cells from peripheral blood mononuclear cells, sampled in the first trimester of pregnancy. The receptors come from a female donor with multiple sclerosis, enrolled in a pregnancy study.

A few counts support this clone. V gene TRBV7-2 combines with J gene TRBJ2-7; 7 bases align to TRBD2. Unmatched junction bases numbered 15, after V lost 5 bases and J lost 5 bases. Germline V lookup: CDR1 SGHTA, CDR2 FQGNSA. This CDR3 has 16 residues. The CDR3, as DNA: TGTGCCAGCAGCCTCAACCTTGGCGGGGGTACCCACGAGCAGTACTTC. Translation: CASSLNLGGGTHEQYF.

This sequence joins TRBV4-3 and TRBJ2-5; a weak D match, TRBD2 (6 bases). V lost 0 bases and J lost 7, with 15 bases in between. The CDR3 runs 15 residues. CDR1 is LGHNA and CDR2 is YSLEER in the germline V gene. CDR3 sequence: CASSQDYGRGVTQYF. DNA for the CDR3: TGCGCCAGCAGCCAAGATTACGGGAGAGGGGTGACCCAGTACTTC.

The J gene is TRBJ2-3, the V gene TRBV19, with D possibly TRBD1 on 6 matching bases. Germline V gene data show CDR1 as LNHDA and CDR2 as SQIVND (reference sequence). CDR3 length: 14 amino acids. V dropped 3 bases and J dropped 6 bases, with 13 bases sitting between them. CDR3 residues: CASSMVGARDTQYF. The CDR3 DNA is TGTGCCAGTAGTATGGTGGGGGCGCGGGATACGCAGTATTTT.

There are a few counts of this clone. The gene calls are TRBV9 and TRBJ2-5; D is possibly TRBD2 (6 bases). The length of the CDR3 is 15 residues. V lost 5 bases, J lost 1 base, and 15 bases lay in between. Germline V gene sequence: CDR1 SGDLS, CDR2 YYNGEE. CDR3 coding DNA: TGTGCCAGCAGTAGGCGGGACGCAGGCCAAGAGACCCAGTACTTC. It encodes CASSRRDAGQETQYF.

The chain links TRBV4-3 to TRBJ2-3; a weak D match, TRBD2 (7 bases). This CDR3 is 18 amino acids long. Trimming took off 3 bases at V and 0 bases at J, with 19 bases between the two ends. Germline loops: CDR1 LGHNA, CDR2 YSLEER. The CDR3 loop reads CASSQGWGGAPSTDTQYF. The CDR3 nucleotides are TGCGCCAGCAGCCAGGGTTGGGGGGGCGCCCCTAGCACAGATACGCAGTATTTT.

The rearrangement links TRBV19 to TRBJ1-2, with 7 bases matching TRBD1. Germline-derived CDR1 and CDR2 are LNHDA and SQIVND (reference sequence). The CDR3 extends over 20 amino acids. Trimming cost V 5 bases and J 1 base; bases outside gene matches: 22. In nucleotides, the CDR3 is TGTGCCAGTAGTTACCACAATCCGACAGGGCCCCACCACCTTAACTATGGCTACACCTTC. The encoded protein is CASSYHNPTGPHHLNYGYTF.